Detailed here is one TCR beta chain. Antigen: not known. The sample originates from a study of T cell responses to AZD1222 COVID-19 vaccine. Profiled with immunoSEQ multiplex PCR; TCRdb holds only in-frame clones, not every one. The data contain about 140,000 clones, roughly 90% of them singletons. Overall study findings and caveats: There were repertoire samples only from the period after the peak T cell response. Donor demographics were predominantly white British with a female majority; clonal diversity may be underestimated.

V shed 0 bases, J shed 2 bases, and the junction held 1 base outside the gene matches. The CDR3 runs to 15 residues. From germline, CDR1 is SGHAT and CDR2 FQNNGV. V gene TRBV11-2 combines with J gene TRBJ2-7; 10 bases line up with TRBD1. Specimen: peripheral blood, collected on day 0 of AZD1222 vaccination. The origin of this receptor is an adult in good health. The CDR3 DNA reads TGTGCCAGCAGCTTAGAGACAGGGGGCCCCTACGAGCAGTACTTC. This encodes CASSLETGGPYEQYF.